This TCR beta chain was observed in a study of monozygotic twins with inflammatory bowel disease. TCRdb reprocessed the 5' RACE reads; each CDR3 protein has one entry and no DNA is given. The ten top clones account for around 2%, within a sample of 300,000 to 350,000 distinct CDR3 sequences. Germline CDR1 and CDR2: SGHRS and YFSETQ. The CDR3 totals 14 residues. The rearrangement uses TRBV5-1 and TRBJ1-6; the D call of TRBD1 rests on TCRdb alone, since no DNA is present to check it. The source of this sequence is a human donor with ulcerative colitis or Crohn's disease, or a healthy co-twin of an affected twin (not recorded which). The sample consisted of blood. CDR3: CASSLQGFNSPLHF.